Following are 9 T cell receptor beta chains from one sample sequenced in a study of cytomegalovirus exposure and HLA in healthy donors. Primers for the PCR totalled 60 Vbeta and 13 Jbeta. The data were produced by immunoSEQ multiplex PCR, yet TCRdb's version contains in-frame clones alone and is incomplete. This table has under 200,000 clones, about 79% appearing once. Sequences were obtained from PBMCs. All receptors come from a man aged 50 or older in good health and CMV-seropositive.

This sequence joins TRBV5-6 and TRBJ2-1; 8 nucleotides line up with TRBD1. Germline V gene sequence: CDR1 SGHDT, CDR2 YYEEEE. Trimming cost V 3 bases and J 4 bases; bases outside gene matches: 6. The CDR3 extends over 15 amino acids. The CDR3 coding sequence is TGTGCCAGCAGCTCGGACAGGGTTCCATACAATGAGCAGTTCTTC. It is translated as CASSSDRVPYNEQFF. Filled out from reference TRBV5-6 and TRBJ2-1, the complete variable domain reads DAGVTQSPTHLIKTRGQQVTLRCSPKSGHDTVSWYQQALGQGPQFIFQYYEEEERQRGNFPDRFSGHQFPNYSSELNVNALLLGDSALYLCASSSDRVPYNEQFFGPGTRLTVL.

The V gene is TRBV4-1, the J gene TRBJ2-1, with TRBD1 matching over 7 bases. The J segment lost 7 bases and the V segment lost 3 bases, leaving 6 bases of the junction unmatched. CDR1 and CDR2 from the germline V gene are MGHRA and YSYEKL. The CDR3 sequence is 14 residues long. The CDR3 region is CASSHRDSENEQFF. The DNA of the CDR3 is TGCGCCAGCAGCCATAGGGACAGTGAAAATGAGCAGTTCTTC.

This rearrangement joins TRBV13 to TRBJ2-1; 8 bases line up with TRBD2. This CDR3 is built from 13 residues. CDR1 PRHDT and CDR2 FYEKMQ come from the germline V gene (reference sequence). V lost 5 bases, J lost 9 bases, and 6 bases stayed unmatched. CDR3 in amino acids: CASSLGGAGEQFF. Here the CDR3 DNA reads TGTGCCAGCAGCCTCGGGGGGGCCGGTGAGCAGTTCTTC. Full variable domain (remainder filled in from reference TRBV13 and TRBJ2-1): AAGVIQSPRHLIKEKRETATLKCYPIPRHDTVYWYQQGPGQDPQFLISFYEKMQSDKGSIPDRFSAQQFSDYHSELNMSSLELGDSALYFCASSLGGAGEQFFGPGTRLTVL.

Regarding this clone: Other DNA sequences of this sample code for an identical CDR3. This chain links TRBV5-1 with TRBJ2-5; 7 positions match TRBD1. Per germline, CDR1 SGHRS and CDR2 YFSETQ. The CDR3 contains 15 residues. Losses at the gene ends were 0 bases for V and 1 base for J; bases not matched to a gene: 3. The CDR3, as DNA: TGCGCCAGCAGCTTGGGGGGACAGTTCCAAGAGACCCAGTACTTC. This translates into CASSLGGQFQETQYF.

The chain is built from TRBV2 and TRBJ1-1; D uncertain. V gave up 8 bases and J gave up 3 bases, with 19 bases separating them. In germline, CDR1 is SNHLY, CDR2 FYNNEI. This CDR3 comprises 15 residues. This CDR3 reads CASERSLGRDTEAFF. Written as DNA, the CDR3 is TGTGCCAGCGAAAGATCTTTGGGGAGGGACACTGAAGCTTTCTTT.

V is TRBV2 and J is TRBJ1-1; a possible D gene is TRBD1 (6 bases). Trimming left V 3 bases short and J 6 bases short, with 14 bases between. This CDR3 comprises 14 residues. Per germline, CDR1 SNHLY and CDR2 FYNNEI. The DNA of the CDR3 is TGTGCCAGCAGTGATTACAGGGTTGGCTCTGAAGCTTTCTTT. This codes for CASSDYRVGSEAFF.

As to this clone: Other DNA sequences within the sample encode an identical CDR3. This chain joins TRBV18 and TRBJ2-7, with D possibly TRBD1 on 6 matching bases. The CDR3 has 13 amino acids. V lost 2 bases to trimming and J lost 4 bases, with 9 bases between them. Germline CDR1 KGHSH, CDR2 LQKENI. Here the CDR3 DNA reads TGTGCCAGCTCACCAGCCACAGGGTACGAGCAGTACTTC. Amino acid sequence: CASSPATGYEQYF.

The chain has TRBV6-1 and TRBJ2-7; D might be TRBD1 (6 bases). This CDR3 contains 14 residues. Germline values: CDR1 MNHNS, CDR2 SASEGT. V dropped 3 bases and J dropped 4 bases, with 13 bases sitting between them. The DNA for the CDR3 is TGTGCCAGCAGTGAGCGCACAGGGAATTACGAGCAGTACGTC. This translates into CASSERTGNYEQYV.

This chain joins TRBV28 and TRBJ2-7, with TRBD1 as a possible D gene (5 bases). V was trimmed by 5 bases and J by 2 bases, leaving 13 bases between them. This CDR3 contains 14 residues. The germline V gene encodes CDR1 MDHEN and CDR2 SYDVKM. DNA for the CDR3: TGTGCCAGCAGTGACCAGGGCTATACCTACGAGCAGTACGTC. Translation: CASSDQGYTYEQYV.